These T cell receptor beta chains were read from a single sample in a study of vaccination effects on CD4 cells after COVID-19. Sequenced by immunoSEQ multiplex PCR; TCRdb stores in-frame clones only, minus some. Of about 41,000 clones listed, 77% were seen once; the top ten hold around 3%. Their target antigens are unknown. Sequenced material: CD4+ T cells from PBMCs cultured with HCoV-NL63 spike peptides, taken before COVID-19 vaccination. Source of these receptors: a human donor who received a COVID-19 vaccine. CDR3s include the opening cysteine and the closing phenylalanine or tryptophan. D genes are given only for firm matches. Part of the rows lack a size; the others show once, few, many or a class for expanded clones.

clone_size,v_call,j_call,d_call,cdr3_nt,cdr3_aa
few,TRBV7-3,TRBJ2-2,-,TGTGCCAGCAGCTTAAAGGACACCGGGGAGCTGTTTTTT,CASSLKDTGELFF
-,TRBV5-5,TRBJ2-4,TRBD2,TGTGCCAGCAGCTTGCTGGCGGGGGAAAACATTCAGTACTTC,CASSLLAGENIQYF
-,TRBV6-2/TRBV6-3,TRBJ1-5,-,TGTGCCAGCAGTCACGGACGGGAAAATCAGCCCCAGCATTTT,CASSHGRENQPQHF
-,TRBV6-2/TRBV6-3,TRBJ2-3,TRBD2,TGTGCCAGCAGTCTAAGCGGGGGGTCCCCGGGTACGCAGTATTTT,CASSLSGGSPGTQYF
-,TRBV5-1,TRBJ1-1,TRBD1,TGCGCCAGCAGCTTGGCCGGGACAGGGGAGGCTTTCTTT,CASSLAGTGEAFF
once,TRBV19,TRBJ2-1,TRBD1,TGTGCCAGTAGTAAGGGGAGGACAGGGGGCTACAATGAGCAGTTCTTC,CASSKGRTGGYNEQFF
-,TRBV27,TRBJ1-6,TRBD1,TGTGCCAGCAGTTTATTACGACAGGGCAACTCACCCCTCCACTTT,CASSLLRQGNSPLHF
-,TRBV15,TRBJ1-2,-,TGTGCCACCAGCAGAGATTTCTATGGCTACACCTTC,CATSRDFYGYTF
-,TRBV10-3,TRBJ1-4,TRBD1,TGTGCCACGGGACAGGGAGCAACTAATGAAAAACTGTTTTTT,CATGQGATNEKLFF
-,TRBV4-3,TRBJ1-6,-,TGCGCCAGCAGCCAGTCGTCGAGCTCCTATAATTCACCCCTCCACTTT,CASSQSSSSYNSPLHF
-,TRBV6-2/TRBV6-3,TRBJ1-4,TRBD1,TGTGCCAGCAGTTACTCCGGGACAGAGAGGAGTTTTTTT,CASSYSGTERSFF
-,TRBV11-1,TRBJ2-5,-,TGTGCCAGCAGCCCTAGGGGGGGGTACCAAGAGACCCAGTACTTC,CASSPRGGYQETQYF
-,TRBV6-5,TRBJ2-2,-,TGTGCCAGCAGTTACACCGGACAGAACACCGGGGAGCTGTTTTTT,CASSYTGQNTGELFF
once,TRBV6-5,TRBJ1-2,-,TGTGCCAGCAGTACCCTCGCGACAGGCGACTATGGCTACACCTTC,CASSTLATGDYGYTF
-,TRBV15,TRBJ2-3,-,TGTGCCACCAGCAGAGGTCGCACAGATACGCAGTATTTT,CATSRGRTDTQYF
-,TRBV7-2,TRBJ2-1,-,TGTGCCAGCAGCTTAAAATCACTAGGAGGCAATGAGCAGTTCTTC,CASSLKSLGGNEQFF
-,TRBV6-5,TRBJ1-5,TRBD1,TGTGCCAGCAGGGACAGGGTGGTTCAGCCCCAGCATTTT,CASRDRVVQPQHF
few,TRBV5-1,TRBJ2-3,-,TGCGCCAGCAGGGTCCAGGGGATTAGCACAGATACGCAGTATTTT,CASRVQGISTDTQYF
-,TRBV10-2,TRBJ1-6,TRBD1,TGCGCCAGCAGTGAGTCGAAAGACAGGGGAGCGGGTTCACCCCTCCACTTT,CASSESKDRGAGSPLHF
once,TRBV6-1,TRBJ2-3,TRBD1,TGTGCCAGCAGTGAGGACAGGGGTACCGTGGATACGCAGTATTTT,CASSEDRGTVDTQYF
-,TRBV20-1,TRBJ2-5,TRBD1,TGCAGTGCTAGTTGGCAGGGGGTAGGGGAGACCCAGTACTTC,CSASWQGVGETQYF
-,TRBV7-9,TRBJ2-5,-,TGTGCCAGCAACCAATATAGCGAGGAGACCCAGTACTTC,CASNQYSEETQYF
few,TRBV2,TRBJ1-1,TRBD1,TGTGCCAGCAGTGATGGCAGGGGGCTCGCTGAAGCTTTCTTT,CASSDGRGLAEAFF
-,TRBV28,TRBJ2-1,TRBD2,TGTGCCAGCAGCGGACTAGCGGGGGGTCGCTCCTACAATGAGCAGTTCTTC,CASSGLAGGRSYNEQFF
-,TRBV29-1,TRBJ2-1,-,TGCAGCGTTTTAGAACAGGGTTCCGTGCAGTTCTTC,CSVLEQGSVQFF
-,TRBV13,TRBJ1-4,-,TGTGCCAGCAGAAAGAGGGATGAAAAACTGTTTTTT,CASRKRDEKLFF
-,TRBV3-1/TRBV3-2,TRBJ1-6,-,TGTGCCAGCAGCCCCACCCTGGAACCTTCACCCCTCCACTTT,CASSPTLEPSPLHF
-,TRBV9,TRBJ2-4,-,TGTGCCAGCAGCGATGCCAGAGTGGGTGACATTCAGTACTTC,CASSDARVGDIQYF
-,TRBV5-1,TRBJ1-2,TRBD1,TGCGCCAGCAGCTTAGGACAGGGTGGTCTTGGCTACACCTTC,CASSLGQGGLGYTF
-,TRBV19,TRBJ2-5,TRBD1,TGTGCCAGTAGTAGAGACAGGGGGGCTTTGGAGACCCAGTACTTC,CASSRDRGALETQYF
-,TRBV6-4,TRBJ1-6,-,TGTGCCAGCAGTGACACCTTCAGTTCACCCCTCCACTTT,CASSDTFSSPLHF
-,TRBV30,TRBJ1-2,-,TGTGCCTGGAGTGTAGGCAGGGGCTACACTAACTATGGCTACACCTTC,CAWSVGRGYTNYGYTF
once,TRBV27,TRBJ1-6,-,TGTGCCAGCAGTTTATTGGCAGGGACTTCACCCCTCCACTTT,CASSLLAGTSPLHF
few,TRBV5-1,TRBJ1-4,TRBD1,TGCGCCAGCAGCTTTCAGGGGGCCTATAGTGAAAAACTGTTTTTT,CASSFQGAYSEKLFF
-,TRBV10-3,TRBJ2-6,-,TGTGCCATCAGTGAGCCTCGTGGGGCCAACGTCCTGACTTTC,CAISEPRGANVLTF
-,TRBV18,TRBJ2-5,-,TGTGCCAGCTCACCCACCGACTCTGGGGAGACCCAGTACTTC,CASSPTDSGETQYF
-,TRBV6-5,TRBJ2-3,-,TGTGCCAGCAGTTACCGGGGGGCCAGGGAGGATACGCAGTATTTT,CASSYRGAREDTQYF
-,TRBV5-4,TRBJ1-6,-,TGTGCCAGCAGCGCAGGGATAGGCCTAAATTCACCCCTCCACTTT,CASSAGIGLNSPLHF
few,TRBV2,TRBJ1-5,TRBD1,TGTGCCAGCAGTGGAAGGACAGGGAGGGAATTTAGCAATCAGCCCCAGCATTTT,CASSGRTGREFSNQPQHF
-,TRBV30,TRBJ1-5,-,TGTGCCTGGAGCCGACAGGCAGGCACCCAGCATTTT,CAWSRQAGTQHF
-,TRBV27,TRBJ2-5,-,TGTGCCAGCAGTTCCGGGCGAGGGCGTAAGGAGACCCAGTACTTC,CASSSGRGRKETQYF
-,TRBV5-1,TRBJ1-4,TRBD1,TGCGCCAGCAGTACAGGGGTAACTAATGAAAAACTGTTTTTT,CASSTGVTNEKLFF
-,TRBV2,TRBJ1-1,-,TGTGCCAGCAGTGCATTTACCTTGAACACTGAAGCTTTCTTT,CASSAFTLNTEAFF
-,TRBV6-2/TRBV6-3,TRBJ1-2,-,TGTGCCAGCACCCCGGGGCTATTCGGCCGGCAGGACTATGGCTACACCTTC,CASTPGLFGRQDYGYTF
-,TRBV4-1,TRBJ2-1,-,TGCGCCAGCAGCCAAGACGGTGGCTCCTACAATGAGCAGTTCTTC,CASSQDGGSYNEQFF